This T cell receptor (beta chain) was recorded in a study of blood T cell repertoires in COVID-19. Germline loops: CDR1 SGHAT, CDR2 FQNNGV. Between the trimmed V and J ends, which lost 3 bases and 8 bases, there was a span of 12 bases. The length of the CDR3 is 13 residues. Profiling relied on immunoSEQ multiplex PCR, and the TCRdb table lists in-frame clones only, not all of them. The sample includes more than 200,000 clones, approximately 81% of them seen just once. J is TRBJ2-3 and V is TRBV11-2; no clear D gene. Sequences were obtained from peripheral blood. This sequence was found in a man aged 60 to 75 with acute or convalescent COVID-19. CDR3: CASSFQVTSTQYF. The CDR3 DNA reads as TGTGCCAGCAGCTTTCAGGTGACAAGTACGCAGTATTTT.